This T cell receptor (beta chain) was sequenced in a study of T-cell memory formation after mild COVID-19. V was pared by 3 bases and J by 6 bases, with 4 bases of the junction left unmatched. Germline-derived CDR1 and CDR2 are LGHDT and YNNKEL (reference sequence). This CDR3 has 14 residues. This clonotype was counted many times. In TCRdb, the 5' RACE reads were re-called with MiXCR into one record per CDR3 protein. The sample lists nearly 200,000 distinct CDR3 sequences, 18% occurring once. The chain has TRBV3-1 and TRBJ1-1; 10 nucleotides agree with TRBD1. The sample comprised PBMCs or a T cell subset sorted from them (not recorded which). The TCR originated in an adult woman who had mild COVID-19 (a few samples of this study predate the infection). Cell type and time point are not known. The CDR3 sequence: CASSQGDRGSEAFF. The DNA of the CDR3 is TGTGCCAGCAGCCAGGGGGACAGGGGATCTGAAGCTTTCTTT.